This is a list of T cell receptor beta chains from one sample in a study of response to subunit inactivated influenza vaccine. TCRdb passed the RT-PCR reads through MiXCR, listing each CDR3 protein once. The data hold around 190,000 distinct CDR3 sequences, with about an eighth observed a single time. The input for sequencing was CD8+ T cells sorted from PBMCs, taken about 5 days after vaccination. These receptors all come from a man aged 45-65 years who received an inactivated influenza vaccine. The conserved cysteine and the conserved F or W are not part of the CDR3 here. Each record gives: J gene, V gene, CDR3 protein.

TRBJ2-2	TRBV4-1	ASSQGVYTGELF
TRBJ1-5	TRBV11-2	ASSLSGSAQH
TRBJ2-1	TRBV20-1	SAPTLAGGPNEQF
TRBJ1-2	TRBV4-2	ASSQLGTASGGYT
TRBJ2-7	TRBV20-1	SAGTIVEQY
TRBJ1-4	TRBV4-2	ASSQGTFLSGEKLF
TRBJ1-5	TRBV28	ASSFLSRDNQPQH
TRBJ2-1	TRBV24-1	ATVGGSAYNEQF
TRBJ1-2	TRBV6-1	ASTGGQGSYYGYT
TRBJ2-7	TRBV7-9	ASSLVPSDHEQY
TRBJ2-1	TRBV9	ASSPRRSGDSYNEQF
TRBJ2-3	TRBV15	ATSRDRTGVADTQY
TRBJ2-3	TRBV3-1	ASSQGDFSTDTQY
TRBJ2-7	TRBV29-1	SVEDIEYEQY
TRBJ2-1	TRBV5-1	ASRDGLAGPYNEQF
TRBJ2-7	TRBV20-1	SARNPDGGYYEQY
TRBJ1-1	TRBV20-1	SARDLAGYPNTEAF
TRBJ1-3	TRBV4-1	ASSQSYPGDAGNTIY
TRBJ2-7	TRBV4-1	ASSQNRGLYEQY
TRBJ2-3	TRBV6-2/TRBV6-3	ASSYSEGQGPASGTDTQY
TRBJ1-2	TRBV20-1	SARIGLLPSGYT
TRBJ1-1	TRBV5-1	ASSLVVNTEAF
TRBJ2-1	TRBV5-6	ASSKLLAGGPNEQF
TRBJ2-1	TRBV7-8	ASSSSGTNAYNEQF
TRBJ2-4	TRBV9	ASSVEGSVGNIQY
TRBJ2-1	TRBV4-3	ASSQDLGLEYNEQF
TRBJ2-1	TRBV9	ASSVGGPSNEQF
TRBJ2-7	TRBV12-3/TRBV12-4	ASSIGSGEQY
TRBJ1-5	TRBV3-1	ASSQGQGHQPQH
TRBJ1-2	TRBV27	ASSLSGGRSGYT
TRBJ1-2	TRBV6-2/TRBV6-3	ASSFITGYGYT
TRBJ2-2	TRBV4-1	ASSQVWQNTGELF
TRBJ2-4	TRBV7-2	ASSLQGQGGNIQY
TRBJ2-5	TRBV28	ASSSDRGTTETQY
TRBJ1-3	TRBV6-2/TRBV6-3	ASTDRRSGNTIY
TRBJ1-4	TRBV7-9	ASSRFLGGVGEKLF
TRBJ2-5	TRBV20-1	SARDLFGGARETQY
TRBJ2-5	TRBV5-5	ASSRKDRYQETQY
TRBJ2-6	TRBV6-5	ASSYEAGAPHVLT
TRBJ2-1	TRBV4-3	ASSQDLAGELVWEQF
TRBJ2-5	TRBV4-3	ASSQVPTSGETQY
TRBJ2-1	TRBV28	ASSSSGKSGGEQF
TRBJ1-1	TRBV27	ASSLFGDLNTEAF
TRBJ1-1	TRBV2	ASIQGRAF
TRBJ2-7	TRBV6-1	ASSEKSHRTGGSYEQY
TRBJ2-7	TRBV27	ASSLSVGSYEQY
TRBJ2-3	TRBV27	ASSLVSGISTDTQY
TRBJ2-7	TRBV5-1	ASSSTMNNEQY
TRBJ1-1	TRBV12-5	ASAAKKPGLIVWGTEAF
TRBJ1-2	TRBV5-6	ASSPPGQANYGYT
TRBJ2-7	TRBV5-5	ASSLARGRFEQY
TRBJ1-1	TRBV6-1	ASSRNGQERYTEAF
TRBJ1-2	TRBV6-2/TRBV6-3	ASSYSLGTGRHGYT